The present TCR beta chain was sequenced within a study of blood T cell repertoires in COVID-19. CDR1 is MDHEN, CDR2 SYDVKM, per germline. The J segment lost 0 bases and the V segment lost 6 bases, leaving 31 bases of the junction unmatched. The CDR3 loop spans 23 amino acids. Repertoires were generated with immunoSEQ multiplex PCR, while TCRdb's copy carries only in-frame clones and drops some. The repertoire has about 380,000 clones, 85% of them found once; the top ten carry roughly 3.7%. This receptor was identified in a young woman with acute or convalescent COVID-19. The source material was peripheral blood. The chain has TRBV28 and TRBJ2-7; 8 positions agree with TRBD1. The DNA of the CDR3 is TGTGCCAGCAGGACCGATGGACAGGGTGGGCGGGACTCAGACCTCCGGAGCTCCTACGAGCAGTACTTC. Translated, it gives CASRTDGQGGRDSDLRSSYEQYF.